This T cell receptor beta chain was captured in a study of blood T cells in healthy people across ages. Whole-study results and caveats: Expanded clonotype shifts may have been confounded, as the donors had an unknown CMV status.

CDR3 length: 15 amino acids. With V trimmed by 0 bases and J by 7 bases, 4 bases remained unmatched. CDR1 is LGHNA and CDR2 is YSLEER in the germline V gene. Donors gave around 10 milliliters of peripheral blood apiece. Points on this clonotype: The target antigen is unknown.

For the second PCR, which ran for about 7 to 11 cycles, a sample-barcoded 5' primer and a J-beta primer mix were used. Every cDNA molecule bore a tag from a template-switch adaptor containing 12 random nucleotides. MiXCR, applied by TCRdb to the 5' RACE reads, yields one record per CDR3 protein. The sample lists more than 650,000 distinct CDR3 sequences, around a fifth occurring once. The material sequenced was blood. The rearrangement uses TRBV4-3 and TRBJ2-1; 9 nucleotides line up with TRBD2. This receptor was identified in a man in his 70s in good health. The CDR3 reads CASSQEASGNNEQFF. The CDR3 nucleotides read TGCGCCAGCAGCCAAGAAGCTAGCGGGAATAATGAGCAGTTCTTC.